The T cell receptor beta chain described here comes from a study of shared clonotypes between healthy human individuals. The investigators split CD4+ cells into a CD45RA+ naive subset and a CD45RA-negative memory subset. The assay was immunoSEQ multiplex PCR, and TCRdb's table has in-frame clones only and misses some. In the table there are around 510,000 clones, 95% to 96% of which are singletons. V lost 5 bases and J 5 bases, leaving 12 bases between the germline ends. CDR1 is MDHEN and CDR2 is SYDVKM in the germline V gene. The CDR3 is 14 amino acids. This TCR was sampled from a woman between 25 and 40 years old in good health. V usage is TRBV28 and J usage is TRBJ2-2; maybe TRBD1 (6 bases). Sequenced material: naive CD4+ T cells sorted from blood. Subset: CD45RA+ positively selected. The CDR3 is CASSPPQGTGELFF. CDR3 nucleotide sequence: TGTGCCAGCAGTCCCCCCCAGGGGACCGGGGAGCTGTTTTTT. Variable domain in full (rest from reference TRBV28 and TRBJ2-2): DVKVTQSSRYLVKRTGEKVFLECVQDMDHENMFWYRQDPGLGLRLIYFSYDVKMKEKGDIPEGYSVSREKKERFSLILESASTNQTSMYLCASSPPQGTGELFFGEGSRLTVL.